These T cell receptor beta chains were read from a single sample in a study of CD8 T cells in Susac syndrome. TCRdb re-called the immunoSEQ multiplex PCR reads through MiXCR, storing one row per CDR3 protein. The sample has 150,000 to 200,000 distinct CDR3 sequences, about 95% seen once. The sample consisted of CD4+ T cells from PBMCs. These receptors were obtained from a human donor with multiple sclerosis. CDR3s include the opening cysteine and the closing phenylalanine or tryptophan. The order of the fields is clone size, V gene, D gene, J gene, CDR3 protein, CDR3 DNA. A D gene is named only where the DNA matches it firmly. Clone size is stated in some rows and not others, as once, few, many or a class when expanded.

>once|TRBV14|.|TRBJ2-2
CASRQYYEAGELFF
TGTGCCAGCAGACAGTACTACGAAGCGGGGGAGCTGTTTTTT
>.|TRBV3-1|.|TRBJ2-1
CASSQGGLAQNEQFF
TGTGCCAGCAGCCAAGGGGGGCTAGCGCAAAATGAGCAGTTCTTC
>.|TRBV11-3|.|TRBJ2-7
CASSLAGMTYEQYF
TGTGCCAGCAGCTTAGCAGGCATGACCTACGAGCAGTACTTC
>.|TRBV30|TRBD1|TRBJ1-1
CAWSRDRMNTEAFF
TGTGCCTGGAGTCGGGACAGGATGAACACTGAAGCTTTCTTT
>.|TRBV20-1|.|TRBJ2-7
CSASHYEQYF
TGCAGTGCTTCCCACTACGAGCAGTACTTC
>.|TRBV19|TRBD2|TRBJ2-7
CASSTGTSGRPGEQYF
TGTGCCAGTAGTACAGGGACTAGCGGGAGACCGGGAGAGCAGTACTTC
>.|TRBV14|.|TRBJ2-7
CASSQDQNTKKYF
TGTGCCAGCAGCCAAGATCAGAATACTAAGAAGTACTTC
>.|TRBV15|.|TRBJ1-1
CATSREMNTEAFF
TGTGCCACCAGCAGAGAGATGAACACTGAAGCTTTCTTT
>.|TRBV12-3/TRBV12-4|.|TRBJ2-3
CASSLGPEADTQYF
TGTGCCAGCAGTTTGGGTCCGGAGGCAGATACGCAGTATTTT
>.|TRBV27|TRBD2|TRBJ2-7
CASSFFLAGLPYEQYF
TGTGCCAGCAGTTTCTTTCTAGCGGGTCTTCCCTACGAGCAGTACTTC
>.|TRBV12-3/TRBV12-4|TRBD2|TRBJ2-1
CASRFGTSGGNEQFF
TGTGCCAGCAGATTTGGGACTAGCGGGGGCAATGAGCAGTTCTTC
>.|TRBV14|.|TRBJ1-1
CASSQGAGVGEAFF
TGTGCCAGCAGCCAAGGAGCAGGCGTTGGTGAAGCTTTCTTT
>few|TRBV29-1|TRBD1|TRBJ2-5
CSASQGSQETQYF
TGCAGCGCCTCACAGGGGAGCCAAGAGACCCAGTACTTC
>.|TRBV2|TRBD1|TRBJ1-2
CASSERAAGGNYGYTF
TGTGCCAGCAGTGAAAGGGCGGCAGGGGGCAACTATGGCTACACCTTC
>.|TRBV29-1|.|TRBJ1-4
CSVGQYEKLFF
TGCAGCGTAGGGCAGTATGAAAAACTGTTTTTT
>.|TRBV12-3/TRBV12-4|TRBD2|TRBJ2-7
CASMGSGRGYEQYF
TGTGCCAGCATGGGAAGCGGGAGGGGCTACGAGCAGTACTTC
>.|TRBV20-1|TRBD1|TRBJ1-5
CSARDHRGGNQPQHF
TGCAGTGCTAGAGATCACAGGGGAGGCAATCAGCCCCAGCATTTT
>.|TRBV15|.|TRBJ1-1
CATSRNRDGTEAFF
TGTGCCACCAGCAGAAACAGGGATGGCACTGAAGCTTTCTTT
>.|TRBV11-3|.|TRBJ2-2
CASSLTNTGELFF
TGTGCCAGCAGCTTAACCAACACCGGGGAGCTGTTTTTT
>.|TRBV18|.|TRBJ2-1
CASSQTGSLNNEQFF
TGTGCCAGCTCACAGACCGGGTCCCTTAACAATGAGCAGTTCTTC
>.|TRBV5-1|.|TRBJ1-4
CASRPLGEREEKLFF
TGCGCCAGCCGACCGTTAGGTGAGCGAGAGGAAAAACTGTTTTTT
>.|TRBV12-3/TRBV12-4|TRBD1|TRBJ1-2
CASRQGNYGYTF
TGTGCCAGCCGACAGGGGAACTATGGCTACACCTTC
>.|TRBV11-2|.|TRBJ2-7
CASSLMGRGDEQYF
TGTGCCAGCAGCTTAATGGGAAGGGGGGACGAGCAGTACTTC
>.|TRBV20-1|.|TRBJ2-7
CSARPTVVGYEQYF
TGCAGTGCTAGGCCGACAGTAGTCGGCTACGAGCAGTACTTC
>.|TRBV7-9|TRBD2|TRBJ2-2
CASSPGLVTGELFF
TGTGCCAGCAGCCCCGGACTAGTTACCGGGGAGCTGTTTTTT
>.|TRBV30|.|TRBJ2-3
CAWSVAGIMSDTQYF
TGTGCCTGGAGTGTCGCGGGGATAATGTCAGATACGCAGTATTTT
>.|TRBV20-1|TRBD2|TRBJ2-3
CSIQSGSPADTQYF
TGCAGTATCCAAAGCGGGAGCCCGGCAGATACGCAGTATTTT